This TCR beta chain was observed in a study of blood T cell repertoires in COVID-19. Study overall: Sites across the United States, Italy and Spain contributed samples from acute and convalescent COVID-19. The cDNA or gDNA used as material had been derived from T cells, B-cell-depleted T cells, or PBMCs.

Followed over time, Seattle patients had been enrolled while infection was active. Germline CDR1 LGHNT, CDR2 FRNRAP. The CDR3 length is 15 residues. V gave up 4 bases and J gave up 4 bases, with 16 bases separating them. Sequenced by immunoSEQ multiplex PCR; TCRdb stores in-frame clones only, minus some. Of about 410,000 clones listed, around 89% are singletons. The material sequenced was peripheral blood. This TCR was recovered from a middle-aged woman with COVID-19, enrolled during active disease. The chain uses TRBV12-5 and TRBJ1-2; unclear D gene. In DNA form, the CDR3 reads TGTGCTAGTGGTTCCGAAGTCGGGTGGCCCTATGGCTACACCTTC. Amino acids: CASGSEVGWPYGYTF.